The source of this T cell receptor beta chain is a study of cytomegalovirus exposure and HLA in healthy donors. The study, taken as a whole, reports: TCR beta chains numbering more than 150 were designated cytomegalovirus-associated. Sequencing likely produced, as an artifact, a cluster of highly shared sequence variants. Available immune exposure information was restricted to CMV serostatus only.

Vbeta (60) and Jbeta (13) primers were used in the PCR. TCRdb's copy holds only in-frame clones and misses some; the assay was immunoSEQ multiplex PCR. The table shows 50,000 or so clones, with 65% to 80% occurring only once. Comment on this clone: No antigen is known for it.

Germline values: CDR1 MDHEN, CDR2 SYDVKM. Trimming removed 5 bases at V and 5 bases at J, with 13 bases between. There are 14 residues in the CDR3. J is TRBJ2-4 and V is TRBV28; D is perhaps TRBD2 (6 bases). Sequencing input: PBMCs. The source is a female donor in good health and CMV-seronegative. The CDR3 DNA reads TGTGCCAGCAGTGCACGGTGGGGGGAAAACATTCAGTACTTC. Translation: CASSARWGENIQYF.